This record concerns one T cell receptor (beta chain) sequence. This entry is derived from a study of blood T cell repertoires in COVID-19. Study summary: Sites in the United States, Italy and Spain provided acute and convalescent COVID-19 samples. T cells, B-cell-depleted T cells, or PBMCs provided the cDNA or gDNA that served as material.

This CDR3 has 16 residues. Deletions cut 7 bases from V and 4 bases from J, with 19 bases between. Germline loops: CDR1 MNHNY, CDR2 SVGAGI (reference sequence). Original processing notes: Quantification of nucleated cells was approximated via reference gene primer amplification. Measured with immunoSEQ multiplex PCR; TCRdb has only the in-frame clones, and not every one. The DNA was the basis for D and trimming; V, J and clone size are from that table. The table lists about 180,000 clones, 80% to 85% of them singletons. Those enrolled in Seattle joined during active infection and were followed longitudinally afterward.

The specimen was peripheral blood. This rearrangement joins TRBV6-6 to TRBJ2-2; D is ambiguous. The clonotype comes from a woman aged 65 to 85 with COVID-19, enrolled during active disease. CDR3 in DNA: TGTGCCAGCAATAAACCCGGGTCTACGGGCACCGGGGAGCTGTTTTTT. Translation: CASNKPGSTGTGELFF.